This T cell receptor (beta chain) emerged from a study of regulatory T cells in long-lasting Graves disease. Study results and limitations: Persistent disease preferred TRBV28, TRBJ1-2 and TRBJ2-5; new disease, TRBV20-1 and TRBJ2-1.

This clonotype was found many times. Its antigen is unidentified. Time point described: newly diagnosed GD, antithyroid drugs for less than 3 months. TCR sequences were obtained from RNA taken from PBMCs. Collection of peripheral blood (roughly 9.3 milliliters) was done using EDTA tubes. Construction of TCR beta libraries relied on iRepertoire HTBI primers and on Arm-PCR targeting CDR3 regions. A single record per CDR3 protein comes from TCRdb applying MiXCR to the multiplex PCR reads. The repertoire has 350,000 to 500,000 distinct CDR3 sequences, over 15% of them found once; the top ten carry about 23%. This CDR3 region has 14 residues. Germline CDR1 MNHNS, CDR2 SASEGT. V was cut by 6 bases and J by 1 base, with 10 bases left in between. These data were likewise used in another study, on T cells in Graves' hyperthyroidism and ophthalmopathy.

This sequence joins TRBV6-1 and TRBJ2-1; D uncertain. The clonotype originates from a woman aged 18-29 years with Graves disease. The source was peripheral blood mononuclear cells (PBMCs), collected at new diagnosis, from a patient treated with antithyroid drugs. For the CDR3, the DNA is TGTGCCAGCAGGGTACGAATATCCTACAATGAGCAGTTCTTC. Translated, it gives CASRVRISYNEQFF.